This TCR beta chain was found in a study of blood T cell repertoires in COVID-19 (dated by TCRdb to the early 2020s). Background on the whole study: Samples covering the acute and convalescent phases of COVID-19 were provided by collaborators in the United States, Italy and Spain. The material from the prospective study consisted of cDNA or gDNA derived from T cells, B-cell-depleted T cells, or PBMCs. Deeply sampled blood TCRbeta repertoires from subjects exposed to, actively infected with, or recovered from COVID-19 were included in the dataset. The repertoires were released in a freely available public database intended as a resource for research on the immune response to SARS-CoV-2. The samples were drawn from the first 160 participants of the ongoing ImmuneRACE study and from 1,200 or so subjects provided by 6 global collaborators. Nearly every sample came with metadata listing a de-identified subject ID, COVID-19 status, age in years and sex. Where available, HLA class I and class II types were taken from metadata supplied by the sample provider and were not determined by assay-based typing. Study-wide findings and limitations: The quantity of clinical and demographic metadata differed by source and by participant and was supplied without curation.

Participants in the prospective study were aged 18 to 89 years, lived in approximately 26 United States geographic areas, and enrolled through a virtual design. To assign participants to cohorts, the prospective study relied on clinical history that participants themselves reported in a screening survey and a study questionnaire. Recovered participants in ImmuneRACE Cohort 3 were defined by two consecutive negative NP/OP PCR tests, clearance by a healthcare professional, or resolution of symptoms. Mobile phlebotomists in the prospective study collected whole blood, serum and a nasopharyngeal or oropharyngeal swab from every participant. Prospective study participants could optionally give additional blood draws and questionnaires over an approximately 2-month period. Before DNA extraction, prospective study blood samples were shipped either frozen or at room temperature. The immunoSEQ Assay, a bias-controlled multiplex PCR, was used to amplify TCRbeta CDR3 regions from genomic DNA. The published analysis was carried out like this. The number of nucleated cells in each sample was estimated by amplification of reference gene primers within the assay. To quantify the absolute abundance of each unique TCRbeta CDR3 rearrangement, sequence reads were collapsed and filtered. For each sample, productive Simpson clonality was calculated as the square root of Simpson's diversity index over productive rearrangements. TCRdb limited this immuneACCESS table to in-frame rearrangements with V and J called. A share of clones is missing; checked studies link under half to unresolved V genes, and the rest is unexplained. Clone size and the V and J calls come from that table; the DNA yielded D and trimming. The table for this sample lists approximately 200,000 clones; 85% of them were counted only once. The ten most abundant clones make up roughly a sixth of the sample.

On this clone itself: No antigen is known for it. One base away there is no much larger clone; base qualities are not given.

Reading from cysteine to phenylalanine, the CDR3 counts 14 amino acids. The retained sequence is limited to the CDR3, 42 bases, with the frame set at the first base. CDR1 and CDR2 are read off the germline V gene as MNHEY and SVGAGI. The germline V and J ends show losses of 6 bases and 5 bases respectively, and no gene match explains 9 bases of the junction. The V gene is TRBV6-5 and the J gene is TRBJ1-1; TRBD1 aligns with 7 central bases. The receptor was derived from a man between 40 and 49 years old who had recovered from COVID-19. The sequenced material came from PBMCs or T cells enriched from blood (not recorded which). The encoded CDR3 is CASSSTGSGTEAFF. The DNA reads as follows: TGTGCCAGCAGCTCGACAGGGTCTGGGACTGAAGCTTTCTTT.